This TCR beta chain emerged from a study of Graves' ophthalmopathy and Graves' hyperthyroidism. Study as a whole: The blood sample was drawn at first diagnosis and before any treatment.

Investigators amplified TCR beta CDR3 regions from RNA transcripts. Second-round multiplex PCR came after a first-round RT-PCR that employed HTBI primers. From the multiplex PCR reads, TCRdb called clonotypes with MiXCR, one entry per CDR3 protein. In the table there are some 390,000 distinct CDR3 sequences, about 18% of which are singletons. Study-level findings and limits: The majority of expanded thyroid clonotypes above 0.001 frequency also occurred in blood.

The CDR3 spans 13 residues. Trimming took 6 bases from V and 4 from J, leaving 12 bases between them. Per germline, CDR1 MDHEN and CDR2 SYDVKM. Clinical symptoms, serum thyroxine, TRAb, thyroid ultrasound and orbital computed tomography determined diagnosis. Fresh peripheral blood, about 10 ml, was the PBMC source. With regard to this clonotype: Its antigen is not known.

The origin of this receptor is a woman under 30 with Graves' ophthalmopathy. This chain joins TRBV28 and TRBJ1-1, with D hard to call. Sequencing used peripheral blood. CDR3 region: CASSPTTTTEAFF. Here the CDR3 DNA reads TGTGCCAGCAGCCCCACTACGACCACTGAAGCTTTCTTT. The variable domain in full, with the rest retrieved from reference TRBV28 and TRBJ1-1, is DVKVTQSSRYLVKRTGEKVFLECVQDMDHENMFWYRQDPGLGLRLIYFSYDVKMKEKGDIPEGYSVSREKKERFSLILESASTNQTSMYLCASSPTTTTEAFFGQGTRLTVV.